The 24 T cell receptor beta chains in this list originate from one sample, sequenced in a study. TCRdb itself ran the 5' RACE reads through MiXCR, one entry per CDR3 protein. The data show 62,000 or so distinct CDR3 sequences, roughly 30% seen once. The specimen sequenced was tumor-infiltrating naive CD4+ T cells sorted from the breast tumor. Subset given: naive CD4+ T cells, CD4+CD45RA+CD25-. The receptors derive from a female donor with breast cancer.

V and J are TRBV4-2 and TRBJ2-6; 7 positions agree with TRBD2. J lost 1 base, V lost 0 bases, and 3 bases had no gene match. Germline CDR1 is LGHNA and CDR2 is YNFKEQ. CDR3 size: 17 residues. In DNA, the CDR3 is TGTGCCAGCAGCCAAGATTGGGGAGGGTCTGGGGCCAACGTCCTGACTTTC. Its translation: CASSQDWGGSGANVLTF.

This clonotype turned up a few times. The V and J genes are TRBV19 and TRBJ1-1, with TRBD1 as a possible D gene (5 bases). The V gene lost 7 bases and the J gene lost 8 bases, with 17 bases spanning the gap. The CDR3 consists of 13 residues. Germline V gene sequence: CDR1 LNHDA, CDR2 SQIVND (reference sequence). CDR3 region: CASTMSLGREAFF. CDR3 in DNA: TGTGCCAGTACTATGAGTCTGGGACGGGAAGCTTTCTTT.

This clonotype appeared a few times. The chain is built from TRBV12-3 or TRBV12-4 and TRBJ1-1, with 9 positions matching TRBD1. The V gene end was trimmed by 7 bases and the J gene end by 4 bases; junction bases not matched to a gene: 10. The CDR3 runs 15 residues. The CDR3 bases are TGTGCCAGCACGGACAGGGGCCGCCTGGGCACTGAAGCTTTCTTT. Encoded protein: CASTDRGRLGTEAFF.

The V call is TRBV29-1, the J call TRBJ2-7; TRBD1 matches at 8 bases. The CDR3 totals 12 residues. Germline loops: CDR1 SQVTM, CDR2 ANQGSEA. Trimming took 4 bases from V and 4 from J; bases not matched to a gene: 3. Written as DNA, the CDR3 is TGCAGCGTTGCTAACAGGGGGTACGAGCAGTACTTC. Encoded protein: CSVANRGYEQYF.

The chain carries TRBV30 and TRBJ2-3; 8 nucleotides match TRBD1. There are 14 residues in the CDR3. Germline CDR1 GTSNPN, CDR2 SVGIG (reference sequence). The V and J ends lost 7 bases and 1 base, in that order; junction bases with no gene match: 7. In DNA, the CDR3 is TGTGCCTCAAAGGACAGGGACGGCACAGATACGCAGTATTTT. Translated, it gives CASKDRDGTDTQYF.

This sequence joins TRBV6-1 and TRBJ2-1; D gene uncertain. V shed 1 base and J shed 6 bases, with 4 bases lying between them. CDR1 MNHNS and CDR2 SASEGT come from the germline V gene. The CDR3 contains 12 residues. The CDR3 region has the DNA TGTGCCAGCAGTGAAGTGGGCAATGAGCAGTTCTTC. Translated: CASSEVGNEQFF.

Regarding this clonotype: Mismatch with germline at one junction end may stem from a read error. The CDR3 region has the DNA TGCGCCGGCAGCTTGGCCGGGACAGGGAATGAAAAACTGTTTTTT. It encodes CAGSLAGTGNEKLFF. This chain links TRBV5-1 with TRBJ1-4, with 9 nucleotides matching TRBD1. Germline V gene sequence: CDR1 SGHRS, CDR2 YFSETQ. The CDR3 is made up of 15 amino acids. Variable domain in full (rest from reference TRBV5-1 and TRBJ1-4): KAGVTQTPRYLIKTRGQQVTLSCSPISGHRSVSWYQQTPGQGLQFLFEYFSETQRNKGNFPGRFSGRQFSNSRSEMNVSTLELGDSALYLCAGSLAGTGNEKLFFGSGTQLSVL.

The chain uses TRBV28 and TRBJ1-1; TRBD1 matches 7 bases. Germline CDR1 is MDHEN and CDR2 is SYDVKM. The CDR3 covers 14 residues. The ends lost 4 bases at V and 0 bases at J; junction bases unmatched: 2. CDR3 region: CASSYGTVNTEAFF. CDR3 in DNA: TGTGCCAGCAGTTATGGGACAGTGAACACTGAAGCTTTCTTT.

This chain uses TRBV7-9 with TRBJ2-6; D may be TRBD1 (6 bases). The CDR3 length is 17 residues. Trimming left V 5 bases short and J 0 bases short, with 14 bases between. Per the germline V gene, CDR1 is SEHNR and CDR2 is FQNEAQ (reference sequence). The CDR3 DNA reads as TGTGCCAGCAGCCCACAGAGGACAGTCTCTGGGGCCAACGTCCTGACTTTC. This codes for CASSPQRTVSGANVLTF.

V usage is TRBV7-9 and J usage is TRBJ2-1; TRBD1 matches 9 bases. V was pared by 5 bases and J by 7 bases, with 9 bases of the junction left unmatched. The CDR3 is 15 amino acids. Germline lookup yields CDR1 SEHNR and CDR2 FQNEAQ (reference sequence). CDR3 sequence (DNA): TGTGCCAGCAGCGCCCTGGGGACAGGGCTAAATGAGCAGTTCTTC. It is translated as CASSALGTGLNEQFF.

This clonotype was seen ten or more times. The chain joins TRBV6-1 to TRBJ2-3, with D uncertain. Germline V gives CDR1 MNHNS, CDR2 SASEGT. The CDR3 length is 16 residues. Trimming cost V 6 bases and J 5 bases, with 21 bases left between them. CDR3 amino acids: CASRYGEAKWGDTQYF. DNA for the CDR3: TGTGCCAGCAGATATGGAGAGGCAAAGTGGGGAGATACGCAGTATTTT.

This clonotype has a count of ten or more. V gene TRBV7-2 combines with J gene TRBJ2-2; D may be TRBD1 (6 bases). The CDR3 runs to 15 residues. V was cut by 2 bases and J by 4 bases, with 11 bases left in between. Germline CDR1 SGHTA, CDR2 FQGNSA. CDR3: CASSLKQGATGELFF. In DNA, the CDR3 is TGTGCCAGCAGCTTAAAACAGGGAGCCACCGGGGAGCTGTTTTTT.

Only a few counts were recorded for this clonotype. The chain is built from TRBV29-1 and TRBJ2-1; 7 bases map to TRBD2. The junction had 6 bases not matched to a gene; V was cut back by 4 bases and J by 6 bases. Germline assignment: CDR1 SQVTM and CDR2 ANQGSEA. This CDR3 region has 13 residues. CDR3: CSVARGRGNEQFF. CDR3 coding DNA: TGCAGCGTTGCGCGGGGGAGGGGCAATGAGCAGTTCTTC.

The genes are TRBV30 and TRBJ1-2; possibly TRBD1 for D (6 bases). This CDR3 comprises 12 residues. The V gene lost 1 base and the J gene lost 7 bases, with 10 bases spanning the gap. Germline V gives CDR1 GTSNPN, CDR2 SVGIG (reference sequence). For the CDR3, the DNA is TGTGCCTGGAGTGGACAGGCAGGTGGCTACACCTTC. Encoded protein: CAWSGQAGGYTF.

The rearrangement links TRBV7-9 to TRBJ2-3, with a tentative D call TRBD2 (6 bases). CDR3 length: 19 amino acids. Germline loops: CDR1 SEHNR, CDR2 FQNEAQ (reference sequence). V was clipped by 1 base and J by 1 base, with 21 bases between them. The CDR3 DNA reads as TGTGCCAGCAGCTTAGTGGTAGGGTCAGGGACTTTACGCACAGATACGCAGTATTTT. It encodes CASSLVVGSGTLRTDTQYF.

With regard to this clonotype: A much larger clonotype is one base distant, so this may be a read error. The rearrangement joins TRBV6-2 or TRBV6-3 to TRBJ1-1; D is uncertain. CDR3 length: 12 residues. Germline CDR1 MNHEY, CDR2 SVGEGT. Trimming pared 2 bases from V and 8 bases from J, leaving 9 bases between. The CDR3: CASSYRAVEAFF. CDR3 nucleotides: TGTGCCAGCAGTTACAGGGCAGTCGAAGCTTTCTTT.

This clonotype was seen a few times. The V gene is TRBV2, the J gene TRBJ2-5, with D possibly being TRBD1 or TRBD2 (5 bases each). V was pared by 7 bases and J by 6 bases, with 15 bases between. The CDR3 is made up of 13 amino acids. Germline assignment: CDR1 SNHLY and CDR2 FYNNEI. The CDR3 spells CASTEGTLQTQYF. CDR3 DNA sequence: TGTGCCAGCACCGAAGGGACCTTACAGACCCAGTACTTC.

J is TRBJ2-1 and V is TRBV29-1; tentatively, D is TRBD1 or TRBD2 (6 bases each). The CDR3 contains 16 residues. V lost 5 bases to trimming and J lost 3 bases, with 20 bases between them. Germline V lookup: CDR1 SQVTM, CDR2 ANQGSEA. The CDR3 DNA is TGCAGCGTTAAGGGGGACGGGGGACCACACTACAATGAGCAGTTCTTC. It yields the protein CSVKGDGGPHYNEQFF.

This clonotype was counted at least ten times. CDR3 in amino acids: CASSLDLVSGGETTEAFF. In nucleotides, the CDR3 is TGCGCCAGCAGCTTGGATTTGGTGTCGGGCGGAGAGACCACTGAAGCTTTCTTT. The chain uses TRBV5-1 and TRBJ1-1; no definite D call. The CDR3 consists of 18 residues. From germline, CDR1 is SGHRS and CDR2 YFSETQ. The V end was cut by 0 bases, the J end by 4 bases, with 22 bases between.

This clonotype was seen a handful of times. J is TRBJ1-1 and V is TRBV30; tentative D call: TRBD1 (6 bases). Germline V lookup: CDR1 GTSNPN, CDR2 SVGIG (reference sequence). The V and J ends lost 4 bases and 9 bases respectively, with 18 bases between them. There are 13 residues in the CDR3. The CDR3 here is CAWKLRGTIKAFF. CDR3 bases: TGTGCCTGGAAATTAAGGGGGACGATAAAAGCTTTCTTT. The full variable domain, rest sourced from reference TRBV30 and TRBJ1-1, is SQTIHQWPATLVQPVGSPLSLECTVEGTSNPNLYWYRQAAGRGLQLLFYSVGIGQISSEVPQNLSASRPQDRQFILSSKKLLLSDSGFYLCAWKLRGTIKAFFGQGTRLTVV.

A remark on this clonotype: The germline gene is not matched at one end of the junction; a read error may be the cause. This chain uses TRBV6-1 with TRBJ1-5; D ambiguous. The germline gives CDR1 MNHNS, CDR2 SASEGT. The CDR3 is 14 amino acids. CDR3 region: CTSSAGISNQPQHF. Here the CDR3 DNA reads TGTACCAGCAGTGCCGGAATTAGCAATCAGCCCCAGCATTTT.

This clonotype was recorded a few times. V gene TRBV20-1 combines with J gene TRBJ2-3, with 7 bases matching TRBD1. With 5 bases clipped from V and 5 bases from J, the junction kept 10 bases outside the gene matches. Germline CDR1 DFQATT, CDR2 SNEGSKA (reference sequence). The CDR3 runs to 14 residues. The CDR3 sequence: CSAPPRPGGDTQYF. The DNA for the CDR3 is TGCAGTGCTCCCCCCAGGCCAGGGGGAGATACGCAGTATTTT.

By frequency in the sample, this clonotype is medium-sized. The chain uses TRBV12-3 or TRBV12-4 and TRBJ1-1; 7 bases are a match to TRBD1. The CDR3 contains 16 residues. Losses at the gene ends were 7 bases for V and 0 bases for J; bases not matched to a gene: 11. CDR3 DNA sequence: TGTGCCAGCACCGATCCGGGACAGCTAATGAACACTGAAGCTTTCTTT. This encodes CASTDPGQLMNTEAFF.

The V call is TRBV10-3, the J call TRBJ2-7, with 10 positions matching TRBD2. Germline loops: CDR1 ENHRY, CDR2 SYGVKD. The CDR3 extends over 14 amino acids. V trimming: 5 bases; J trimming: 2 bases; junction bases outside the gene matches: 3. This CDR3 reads CAISNTSGTYEQYF. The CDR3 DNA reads TGTGCCATCAGTAACACTAGCGGGACCTACGAGCAGTACTTC.